This TCR beta chain was captured in a study of T cell repertoires in cytomegalovirus infection. About the study: Through public TCR beta signatures, both CMV infection and matching HLA type were indicated.

One entry per CDR3 protein, called by TCRdb with MiXCR from the reads. The sample lists roughly 320,000 distinct CDR3 sequences; more than 9% were seen once. Trimming stripped 6 bases from V and 0 bases from J, with 18 bases between. This CDR3 is 17 amino acids long. Germline values: CDR1 LNHDA, CDR2 SQIVND (reference sequence). This clonotype turned up a few times. Its antigen remains unidentified. Study outcomes and limitations: Dominating the ex vivo response were TCR beta clonotypes that were CMV-specific and HLA-C-restricted.

The source material was PBMCs. This clonotype was sampled from a human donor in good health (CMV status not recorded). Some clones in this sample may be carry-over from other donors' samples. The V and J genes are TRBV19 and TRBJ1-5; maybe TRBD1 (5 bases). The DNA of the CDR3 is TGTGCCAGTAGAGATGAGGGAAGGGGATATAGCAATCAGCCCCAGCATTTT. It translates to CASRDEGRGYSNQPQHF.